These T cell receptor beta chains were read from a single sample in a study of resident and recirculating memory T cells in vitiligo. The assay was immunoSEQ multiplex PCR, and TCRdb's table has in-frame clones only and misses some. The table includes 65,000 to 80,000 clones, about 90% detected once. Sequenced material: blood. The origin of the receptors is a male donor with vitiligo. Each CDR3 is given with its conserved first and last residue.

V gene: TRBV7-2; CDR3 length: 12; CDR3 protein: CASSGHIGTIYF
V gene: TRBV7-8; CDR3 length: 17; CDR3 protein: CASSFQWRERVYNEQFF
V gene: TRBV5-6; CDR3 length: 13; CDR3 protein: CASSLDLAGPQYF
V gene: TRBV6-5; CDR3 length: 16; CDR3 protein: CASSYSTGEVNTEAFF
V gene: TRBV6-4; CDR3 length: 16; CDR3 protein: CASSDGSGSGTDTQYF
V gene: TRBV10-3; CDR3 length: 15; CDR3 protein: CAISAPSESTDTQYF
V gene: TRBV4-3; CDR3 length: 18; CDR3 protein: CASSRSYAEASGSYEQYF
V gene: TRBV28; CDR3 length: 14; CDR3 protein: CASSFSRGLGGYTF
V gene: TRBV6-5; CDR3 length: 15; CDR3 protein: CASSYFAGSMDTQYF
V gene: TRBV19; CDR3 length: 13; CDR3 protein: CASSISVRNIQYF
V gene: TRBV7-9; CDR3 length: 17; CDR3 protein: CASSWSGGLPTYNEQFF
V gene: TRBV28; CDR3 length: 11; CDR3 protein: CASSFRQEAFF
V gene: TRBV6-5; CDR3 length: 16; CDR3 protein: CASSYSLTASGETQYF
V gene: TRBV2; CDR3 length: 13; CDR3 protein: CASSAGVGVEQFF
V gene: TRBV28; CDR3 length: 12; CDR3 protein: CASRTGNQPQHF
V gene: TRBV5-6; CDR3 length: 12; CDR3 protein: CASSLAGGEQFF
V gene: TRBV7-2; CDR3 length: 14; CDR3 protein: CASSTDRARPGYTF
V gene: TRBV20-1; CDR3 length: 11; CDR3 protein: CSASQYTEAFF
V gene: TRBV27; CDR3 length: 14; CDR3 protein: CASSFGRGGSPLHF
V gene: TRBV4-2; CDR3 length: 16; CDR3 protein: CASSHRSGRLADTQYF
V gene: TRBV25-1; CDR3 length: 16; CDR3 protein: CASSGTSAGAYNEQFF
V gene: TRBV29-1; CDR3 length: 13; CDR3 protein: CSPPREAPHEQYF
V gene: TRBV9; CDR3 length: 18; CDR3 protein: CASSMSGRALEGTDTQYF
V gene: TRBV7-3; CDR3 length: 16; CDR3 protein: CASSLGQGGGANVLTF
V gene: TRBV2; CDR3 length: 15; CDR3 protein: CASSERLAVTYEQYF
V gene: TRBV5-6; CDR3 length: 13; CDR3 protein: CASSLQGPREQYF
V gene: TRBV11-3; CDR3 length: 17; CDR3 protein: CASSLDLVFARGETQYF
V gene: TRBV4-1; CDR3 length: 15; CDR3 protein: CASSLTGTADTEAFF
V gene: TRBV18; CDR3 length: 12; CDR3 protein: CASSPLSYEQYF
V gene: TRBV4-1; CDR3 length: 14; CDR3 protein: CASGVRSRTDTQYF
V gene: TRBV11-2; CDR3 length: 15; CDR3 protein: CASSLEPGTYNEQFF
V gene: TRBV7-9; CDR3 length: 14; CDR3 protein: CASSSGASNYGYTF
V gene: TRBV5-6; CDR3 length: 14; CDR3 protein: CASSLGTGDEKLFF
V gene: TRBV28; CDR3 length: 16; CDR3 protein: CASTLWASGRGDTQYF
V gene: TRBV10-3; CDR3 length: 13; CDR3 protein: CAIVGQGKYGYTF
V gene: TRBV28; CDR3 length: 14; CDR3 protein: CASSLLGGTDTQYF
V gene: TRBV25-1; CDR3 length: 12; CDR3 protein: CASATGASEQFF
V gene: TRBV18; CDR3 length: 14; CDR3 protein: CASSPPRDTYGYTF
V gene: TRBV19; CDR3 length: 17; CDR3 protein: CASSPPNAGAGYNEQFF
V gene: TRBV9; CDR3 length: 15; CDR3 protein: CASSATGGSTYEQYF
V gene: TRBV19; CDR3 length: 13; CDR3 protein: CASSRAGHTEAFF
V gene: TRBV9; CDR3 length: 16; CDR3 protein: CASSESGTGDNQPQHF
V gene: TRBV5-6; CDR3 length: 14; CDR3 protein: CASSPLKINYGYTF
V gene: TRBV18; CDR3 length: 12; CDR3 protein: CASSLADRELFF
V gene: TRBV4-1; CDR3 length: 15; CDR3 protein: CASSQEGDNFYEQYF
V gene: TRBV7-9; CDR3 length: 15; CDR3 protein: CASSLGLAGNYEQYF
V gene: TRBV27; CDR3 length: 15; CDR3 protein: CASSLSNGIRYEQYF
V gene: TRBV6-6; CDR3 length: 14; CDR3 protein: CASTLTGGLREQYF
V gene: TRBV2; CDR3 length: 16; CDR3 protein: CASSTDRSRGNTEAFF
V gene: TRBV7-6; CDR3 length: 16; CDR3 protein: CASSSRTGTGVYTIYF
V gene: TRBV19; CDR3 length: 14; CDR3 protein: CASSMGGYQETQYF
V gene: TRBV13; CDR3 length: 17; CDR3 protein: CASSLPGLAGLRETQYF
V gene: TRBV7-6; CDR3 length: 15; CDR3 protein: CASSSLADSYNEQFF
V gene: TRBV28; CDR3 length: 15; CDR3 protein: CASSSYRQGRQPQHF